These T cell receptor beta chains were read from a single sample in a study of T cell changes during pregnancy in multiple sclerosis. Assay used: immunoSEQ multiplex PCR; TCRdb lists only in-frame clones, some missing. The sample gives about 64,000 clones, less than 95% of which show up once; about 2% is in the top ten. Source: peripheral blood, taken in the second trimester of pregnancy. The receptors were gathered from a female donor in good health, enrolled as a control in a pregnancy study. Each CDR3 is given with its conserved first and last residue. The D gene is left open where the match is weak. Size values are once, few and many counts, or a class for expanded clones, and some rows have none.

d_call: NA
clone_size: NA
v_call: TRBV4-2
j_call: TRBJ2-7
cdr3_nt: TGTGCCAGCAGCCAGCGGGACTGGTTCTACGAGCAGTACTTC
cdr3_aa: CASSQRDWFYEQYF

d_call: NA
clone_size: NA
v_call: TRBV27
j_call: TRBJ2-3
cdr3_nt: TGTGCCAGCAGTTTAACAGGGTCAGATACGCAGTATTTT
cdr3_aa: CASSLTGSDTQYF

d_call: TRBD1
clone_size: NA
v_call: TRBV28
j_call: TRBJ2-7
cdr3_nt: TGTGCCAGCAGTTCTGGACAGGGGCCCCCCTACGAGCAGTACTTC
cdr3_aa: CASSSGQGPPYEQYF

d_call: TRBD1
clone_size: NA
v_call: TRBV19
j_call: TRBJ1-1
cdr3_nt: TGTGCCAGTAGTATAACAGGGGGCCGCACTGAAGCTTTCTTT
cdr3_aa: CASSITGGRTEAFF

d_call: NA
clone_size: NA
v_call: TRBV7-6
j_call: TRBJ1-1
cdr3_nt: TGTGCCAGCAGCACCGACAGGAACACTGAAGCTTTCTTT
cdr3_aa: CASSTDRNTEAFF

d_call: TRBD2
clone_size: NA
v_call: TRBV18
j_call: TRBJ2-7
cdr3_nt: TGTGCCAGCTCACCACAGCGGGAGCCGACCGCCGAGCAGTACTTC
cdr3_aa: CASSPQREPTAEQYF

d_call: NA
clone_size: NA
v_call: TRBV6-5
j_call: TRBJ1-1
cdr3_nt: TGTGCCAGCAGTTACGGAGGGGCGAACACTGAAGCTTTCTTT
cdr3_aa: CASSYGGANTEAFF

d_call: NA
clone_size: NA
v_call: TRBV19
j_call: TRBJ1-1
cdr3_nt: TGTGCCAGTAGTGGAACAGGCCTAGAAGCTTTCTTT
cdr3_aa: CASSGTGLEAFF

d_call: TRBD1
clone_size: NA
v_call: TRBV5-5
j_call: TRBJ2-7
cdr3_nt: TGTGCCAGCAGCGGAGGGGACAGGAACTACGAGCAGTACTTC
cdr3_aa: CASSGGDRNYEQYF

d_call: TRBD1
clone_size: NA
v_call: TRBV6-1
j_call: TRBJ1-1
cdr3_nt: TGTGCCAGCAGTGAATCGACAGGGATGGTTGCTGAAGCTTTCTTT
cdr3_aa: CASSESTGMVAEAFF

d_call: NA
clone_size: NA
v_call: TRBV2
j_call: TRBJ2-4
cdr3_nt: TGTGCCAGCAGCGACACACTCGTGGCCAACAAAAACATTCAGTACTTC
cdr3_aa: CASSDTLVANKNIQYF

d_call: TRBD1
clone_size: NA
v_call: TRBV25-1
j_call: TRBJ2-5
cdr3_nt: TGTGCCAGCGGGGGACAGGGAGAGACCCAGTACTTC
cdr3_aa: CASGGQGETQYF

d_call: TRBD1
clone_size: NA
v_call: TRBV14
j_call: TRBJ1-1
cdr3_nt: TGTGCCAGCAGCCTGACAGGGGGCACTGAAGCTTTCTTT
cdr3_aa: CASSLTGGTEAFF

d_call: NA
clone_size: NA
v_call: TRBV11-2
j_call: TRBJ1-5
cdr3_nt: TGTGCCAGCAGCCCTCGACAAGGAAGCAATCAGCCCCAGCATTTT
cdr3_aa: CASSPRQGSNQPQHF

d_call: TRBD1
clone_size: NA
v_call: TRBV25-1
j_call: TRBJ1-4
cdr3_nt: TGTGCCAGCAGTTATGACAGGGGAGGGAAACTGTTTTTT
cdr3_aa: CASSYDRGGKLFF

d_call: TRBD2
clone_size: NA
v_call: TRBV13
j_call: TRBJ2-7
cdr3_nt: TGTGCCAGCAGCCCGAGACTAGCGGGGGCCTACGAGCAGTACTTC
cdr3_aa: CASSPRLAGAYEQYF

d_call: NA
clone_size: once
v_call: TRBV5-1
j_call: TRBJ2-6
cdr3_nt: TGCGCCAGCAGCTTAATACCAGGGGGGGCCAACGTCCTGACTTTC
cdr3_aa: CASSLIPGGANVLTF

d_call: TRBD2
clone_size: NA
v_call: TRBV13
j_call: TRBJ2-7
cdr3_nt: TGTGCCAGCAGCTTAAGCGGGGAATCCTACGAGCAGTACTTC
cdr3_aa: CASSLSGESYEQYF

d_call: NA
clone_size: NA
v_call: TRBV6-6
j_call: TRBJ1-5
cdr3_nt: TGTGCCAGCAGTTACGGGGCAGGGGCAAATCAGCCCCAGCATTTT
cdr3_aa: CASSYGAGANQPQHF

d_call: NA
clone_size: NA
v_call: TRBV6-5
j_call: TRBJ1-3
cdr3_nt: TGTGCCAGCAGTTACGGGCAGAGCTCTGGAAACACCATATATTTT
cdr3_aa: CASSYGQSSGNTIYF

d_call: TRBD1
clone_size: NA
v_call: TRBV18
j_call: TRBJ2-1
cdr3_nt: TGTGCCAGCTCAGGACAGGGGGATGAGCAGTTCTTC
cdr3_aa: CASSGQGDEQFF

d_call: NA
clone_size: NA
v_call: TRBV6-5
j_call: TRBJ1-2
cdr3_nt: TGTGCCAGCAGTCCCGGGACATACTATGGCTACACCTTC
cdr3_aa: CASSPGTYYGYTF

d_call: NA
clone_size: NA
v_call: TRBV18
j_call: TRBJ2-7
cdr3_nt: TGTGCCAGCTCAAGGGACACGTCCTACGAGCAGTACTTC
cdr3_aa: CASSRDTSYEQYF

d_call: NA
clone_size: NA
v_call: TRBV28
j_call: TRBJ1-2
cdr3_nt: TGTGCCAGCAGTTTATCAGGGGTCCTCTATGGCTACACCTTC
cdr3_aa: CASSLSGVLYGYTF

d_call: NA
clone_size: few
v_call: TRBV7-8
j_call: TRBJ1-1
cdr3_nt: TGTGCCAGCAGCGGGGGGGTCACTGAAGCTTTCTTT
cdr3_aa: CASSGGVTEAFF

d_call: NA
clone_size: once
v_call: TRBV19
j_call: TRBJ2-3
cdr3_nt: TGTGCCAGTAGTCTGAGCACAGATACGCAGTATTTT
cdr3_aa: CASSLSTDTQYF

d_call: NA
clone_size: NA
v_call: TRBV19
j_call: TRBJ1-6
cdr3_nt: TGTGCCAGTAGACGCCAAAGCGGGGACGGGAATTCACCCCTCCACTTT
cdr3_aa: CASRRQSGDGNSPLHF

d_call: TRBD2
clone_size: few
v_call: TRBV11-3
j_call: TRBJ2-2
cdr3_nt: TGTGCCAGCAGCGCGGGAGGGCCCGGGGAGCTGTTTTTT
cdr3_aa: CASSAGGPGELFF

d_call: NA
clone_size: NA
v_call: TRBV19
j_call: TRBJ2-7
cdr3_nt: TGTGCCACCGTGAATAGCGGACGACACTACGAGCAGTACTTC
cdr3_aa: CATVNSGRHYEQYF

d_call: NA
clone_size: NA
v_call: TRBV30
j_call: TRBJ1-3
cdr3_nt: TGTGCCTGGGGACAATCTGGAAACACCATATATTTT
cdr3_aa: CAWGQSGNTIYF

d_call: TRBD1
clone_size: NA
v_call: TRBV5-4
j_call: TRBJ2-3
cdr3_nt: TGTGCCAGCAGCTACCGGGACAGACACACAGATACGCAGTATTTT
cdr3_aa: CASSYRDRHTDTQYF

d_call: NA
clone_size: NA
v_call: TRBV28
j_call: TRBJ1-2
cdr3_nt: TGTGCCAGCGGAGTGGTAAGCGACTATGGCTACACCTTC
cdr3_aa: CASGVVSDYGYTF

d_call: NA
clone_size: NA
v_call: TRBV6-1
j_call: TRBJ1-2
cdr3_nt: TGTGCCAGCGGGGGCAGGACCTATGGCTACACCTTC
cdr3_aa: CASGGRTYGYTF

d_call: NA
clone_size: NA
v_call: TRBV20-1
j_call: TRBJ1-1
cdr3_nt: TGCTCGCCAGGAGGCACTGAAGCTTTCTTT
cdr3_aa: CSPGGTEAFF